These 25 T cell receptor beta chains share one sample of origin, sequenced in a study of immune evolution from preneoplasia to lung adenocarcinoma. Generated by immunoSEQ multiplex PCR, the TCRdb table keeps only in-frame clones and is missing some. The sample has 4,100 or so clones; nearly 90% are singletons. Material for sequencing was FFPE minimally invasive lung adenocarcinoma tissue. The receptor source for this set is an older donor with lung adenocarcinoma.

This chain uses TRBV28 with TRBJ1-2; no reliable D call. V lost 2 bases and J lost 5, with 6 bases in between. This CDR3 is built from 12 residues. Germline-derived CDR1 and CDR2 are MDHEN and SYDVKM. The CDR3 loop is CASSLRGYGYTF. The CDR3 region has the DNA TGTGCCAGCAGTTTACGGGGATATGGCTACACCTTC.

The genes are TRBV5-4 and TRBJ1-2; D unresolved. Germline CDR1 is SGHNT and CDR2 is YYREEE (reference sequence). The V end lost 5 bases, the J end lost 3 bases, and 14 bases lay between the germline ends. This CDR3 is 14 amino acids long. CDR3 sequence (DNA): TGTGCCAGCAGTCTGGATTCCCCCTACTATGGCTACACCTTC. This encodes CASSLDSPYYGYTF.

This clone was seen only a few times. The gene calls are TRBV7-9 and TRBJ2-6, with unresolved D. Germline V gene sequence: CDR1 SEHNR, CDR2 FQNEAQ (reference sequence). V was clipped by 1 base and J by 0 bases, with 1 base between them. CDR3 size: 14 residues. The CDR3 protein is CASSLDSGANVLTF. CDR3 nucleotide sequence: TGTGCCAGCAGCTTAGACTCTGGGGCCAACGTCCTGACTTTC.

The chain combines TRBV19 with TRBJ2-1; D unresolved. Trimming stripped 1 base from V and 8 bases from J, with 15 bases between. This CDR3 comprises 15 residues. The germline V gene has CDR1 LNHDA and CDR2 SQIVND (reference sequence). In DNA form, the CDR3 reads TGTGCCAGTAGTATAGGGCGACTGGGAAGGCATGAGCAGTTCTTC. This gives the protein CASSIGRLGRHEQFF. Combining the CDR3 with reference TRBV19 and TRBJ2-1 gives the whole variable domain DGGITQSPKYLFRKEGQNVTLSCEQNLNHDAMYWYRQDPGQGLRLIYYSQIVNDFQKGDIAEGYSVSREKKESFPLTVTSAQKNPTAFYLCASSIGRLGRHEQFFGPGTRLTVL.

This clone was seen a few times. V is TRBV5-1 and J is TRBJ2-1; D call uncertain. CDR1 and CDR2 (germline): SGHRS, YFSETQ. Trimming cost V 0 bases and J 0 bases, with 7 bases left between them. The CDR3 length is 15 residues. CDR3 bases: TGCGCCAGCAGCTTGGTTCCAGGCTCCTACAATGAGCAGTTCTTC. Translated, it gives CASSLVPGSYNEQFF. Supplemented by reference TRBV5-1 and TRBJ2-1, the full variable domain reads KAGVTQTPRYLIKTRGQQVTLSCSPISGHRSVSWYQQTPGQGLQFLFEYFSETQRNKGNFPGRFSGRQFSNSRSEMNVSTLELGDSALYLCASSLVPGSYNEQFFGPGTRLTVL.

The table lists this clone with a few counts. The chain combines TRBV7-9 with TRBJ2-7; a weak D match, TRBD1 (5 bases). This CDR3 region has 12 residues. The V gene lost 5 bases and the J gene lost 6 bases, with 11 bases spanning the gap. The germline V gene encodes CDR1 SEHNR and CDR2 FQNEAQ (reference sequence). The CDR3 bases are TGTGCCAGCAGCCCAGGGCTGGCCGAGCAGTACTTC. Translation gives CASSPGLAEQYF.

The chain carries TRBV5-5 and TRBJ1-1; D unclear. Germline V gene data show CDR1 as SGHKS and CDR2 as YYEKEE (reference sequence). V dropped 1 base and J dropped 4 bases, with 17 bases sitting between them. This CDR3 has 16 residues. The CDR3 nucleotides read TGTGCCAGCAGCTTGAAAGGAGATACAGCCGGCACTGAAGCTTTCTTT. This sequence encodes CASSLKGDTAGTEAFF.

The rearrangement joins TRBV4-1 to TRBJ2-7; D perhaps matches TRBD1 (6 bases). The CDR3 is 16 amino acids. Germline values: CDR1 MGHRA, CDR2 YSYEKL. Trimming shortened V by 0 bases and J by 4 bases, and 16 bases separated the two germline ends. The CDR3 DNA reads as TGCGCCAGCAGCCAAGATGGCAGGGGAGTAAGGTACGAGCAGTACTTC. This encodes CASSQDGRGVRYEQYF.

The V and J genes are TRBV28 and TRBJ2-7; D is unresolved. Germline values: CDR1 MDHEN, CDR2 SYDVKM. The V end lost 0 bases, the J end lost 4 bases, and 4 bases lay between the germline ends. The CDR3 spans 12 residues. The CDR3 region has the DNA TGTGCCAGCAGTTTATGGCAGTACGAGCAGTACTTC. It codes for CASSLWQYEQYF.

The gene calls are TRBV19 and TRBJ2-1; 15 nucleotides match TRBD2. This CDR3 has 14 amino acids. The J segment lost 8 bases and the V segment lost 6 bases, leaving 2 bases of the junction unmatched. Per germline, CDR1 LNHDA and CDR2 SQIVND (reference sequence). The CDR3 nucleotides read TGTGCCAGTAGGCGGACTAGCGGGAGGGATGAGCAGTTCTTC. This translates into CASRRTSGRDEQFF.

Note on this clone: Compared with germline, one end of the junction differs, possibly owing to a read error. J is TRBJ2-5 and V is TRBV7-7; no reliable D call. From germline, CDR1 is SSHAT and CDR2 FNYEAQ (reference sequence). The CDR3 extends over 14 amino acids. In DNA form, the CDR3 reads TGTGCTAGCAGCTTATCTTCCACCCCCGAGACCCAGTACTTC. This encodes CASSLSSTPETQYF.

V gene TRBV28 combines with J gene TRBJ1-4, with D unclear. Trimming took off 6 bases at V and 7 bases at J, with 18 bases between the two ends. The CDR3 extends over 15 amino acids. Germline-derived CDR1 and CDR2 are MDHEN and SYDVKM. The CDR3 DNA reads as TGTGCCAGCAGCGCTACTCCTGGACGAGGTGAAAAACTGTTTTTT. It specifies CASSATPGRGEKLFF.

The chain uses TRBV7-9 and TRBJ2-1, with D hard to call. The V gene's germline CDR1 is SEHNR and CDR2 FQNEAQ (reference sequence). CDR3 size: 13 residues. Trimming took 8 bases from V and 7 from J, leaving 15 bases between them. The CDR3: CASVPDRENEQFF. The CDR3 bases are TGTGCCAGCGTCCCGGACCGAGAGAATGAGCAGTTCTTC.

This rearrangement joins TRBV20-1 to TRBJ2-5; D possibly uses TRBD1 or TRBD2 (5 bases each). The CDR3 is 11 amino acids. Germline V lookup: CDR1 DFQATT, CDR2 SNEGSKA (reference sequence). With 4 bases removed from V and 4 bases from J, the gap between germline ends came to 7 bases. The CDR3, as DNA: TGCAGTGCTACAGGGAGAGAGACCCAGTACTTC. Its protein is CSATGRETQYF.

The genes are TRBV7-3 and TRBJ2-2, with D uncertain. V shed 3 bases and J shed 6 bases, with 8 bases lying between them. CDR3 length equals 13 residues. Germline assignment: CDR1 SGHTA and CDR2 FQGTGA. The chain's CDR3 is CASSLPGSGELFF. CDR3 in DNA: TGTGCCAGCAGCTTGCCCGGGTCCGGGGAGCTGTTTTTT.

This clone was recorded a few times. The chain is built from TRBV28 and TRBJ1-1; D perhaps matches TRBD1 (6 bases). CDR1 and CDR2 (germline): MDHEN, SYDVKM. Trimming left V 5 bases short and J 5 bases short, with 15 bases between. The CDR3 has 14 amino acids. CDR3 amino acids: CASSIRQEETEAFF. Here the CDR3 DNA reads TGTGCCAGCAGTATCCGACAGGAAGAGACTGAAGCTTTCTTT.

The chain couples TRBV2 to TRBJ2-7; D may be TRBD2 (5 bases). The CDR3 is 12 residues long. Germline assignment: CDR1 SNHLY and CDR2 FYNNEI. V dropped 6 bases and J dropped 3 bases, with 9 bases sitting between them. The CDR3 is CASRFGVYEQYF. The CDR3 DNA follows: TGTGCCAGCAGGTTCGGGGTCTACGAGCAGTACTTC.

This clone was picked up one time. This chain uses TRBV15 with TRBJ2-5, with a tentative D call TRBD2 (5 bases). The CDR3 totals 15 residues. Germline V CDR1 and CDR2: LNHNV, YYDKDF (reference sequence). Trimming pared 4 bases from V and 3 bases from J, leaving 15 bases between. The CDR3 nucleotides are TGTGCCACCAGCATGAGTGGAGCGCGGGAAGAGACCCAGTACTTC. Translation: CATSMSGAREETQYF.

The rearrangement uses TRBV18 and TRBJ2-6, with 10 bases matching TRBD1. Germline-derived CDR1 and CDR2 are KGHSH and LQKENI. The CDR3 is 18 residues long. Trimming at V came to 4 bases and at J to 1 base, leaving 7 bases not matched to a gene. The CDR3 DNA follows: TGTGCCAGCTCACAGACCGGGACAGGGGATTCTGGGGCCAACGTCCTGACTTTC. This translates into CASSQTGTGDSGANVLTF.

V usage is TRBV9 and J usage is TRBJ1-1; D remains ambiguous. Germline loops: CDR1 SGDLS, CDR2 YYNGEE. This CDR3 has 14 residues. Trimming left V 6 bases short and J 5 bases short, with 17 bases between. CDR3 DNA: TGTGCCAGCACTTCAACAGATTGGGGAACTGAAGCTTTCTTT. The encoded protein is CASTSTDWGTEAFF. Full variable domain (remainder filled in from reference TRBV9 and TRBJ1-1): DSGVTQTPKHLITATGQRVTLRCSPRSGDLSVYWYQQSLDQGLQFLIQYYNGEERAKGNILERFSAQQFPDLHSELNLSSLELGDSALYFCASTSTDWGTEAFFGQGTRLTVV.

V is TRBV5-1 and J is TRBJ2-5, with D maybe TRBD1 (6 bases). V was cut by 4 bases and J by 4 bases, with 20 bases left in between. Germline V gives CDR1 SGHRS, CDR2 YFSETQ. The CDR3 runs 16 residues. The CDR3 loop reads CASSPPLKQGPETQYF. CDR3 coding DNA: TGCGCCAGCAGCCCCCCGCTTAAACAGGGCCCAGAGACCCAGTACTTC.

The chain employs TRBV25-1 and TRBJ2-3; tentative D call: TRBD1 (5 bases). Trimming stripped 1 base from V and 4 bases from J, with 9 bases between. Germline lookup yields CDR1 MGHDK and CDR2 SYGVNS. The CDR3 runs 14 residues. CDR3 DNA: TGTGCCAGCAGTGAATCCAGGGTCGCAGATACGCAGTATTTT. Protein sequence: CASSESRVADTQYF.

This clone was observed a few times. V usage is TRBV30 and J usage is TRBJ1-1; TRBD1 aligns across 10 bases. CDR1 and CDR2 from the germline V gene are GTSNPN and SVGIG (reference sequence). The junction had 8 bases not matched to a gene; V was cut back by 5 bases and J by 8 bases. There are 13 residues in the CDR3. The CDR3, as DNA: TGTGCCTGGCGCCTTTTGGGACAGGGGGAAGCTTTCTTT. The encoded protein is CAWRLLGQGEAFF. Full variable domain (remainder filled in from reference TRBV30 and TRBJ1-1): SQTIHQWPATLVQPVGSPLSLECTVEGTSNPNLYWYRQAAGRGLQLLFYSVGIGQISSEVPQNLSASRPQDRQFILSSKKLLLSDSGFYLCAWRLLGQGEAFFGQGTRLTVV.

The chain joins TRBV18 to TRBJ1-2, with TRBD1 matching over 8 bases. CDR1 is KGHSH, CDR2 LQKENI, per germline. The CDR3 runs 13 residues. Trimming at V came to 2 bases and at J to 10 bases, leaving 6 bases not matched to a gene. DNA of the CDR3: TGTGCCAGCTCACCAAGTCGGGACAGGTCCTACACCTTC. This codes for CASSPSRDRSYTF.

This sequence joins TRBV5-1 and TRBJ2-7, with 11 bases lining up with TRBD1. After removal of 3 bases from V and 2 bases from J, the junction contained 4 bases not matched to a gene. The germline V gene encodes CDR1 SGHRS and CDR2 YFSETQ. This CDR3 has 15 residues. The chain's CDR3 is CASSSRTGGTYEQYF. CDR3 DNA: TGCGCCAGCAGCTCCAGGACAGGGGGCACCTACGAGCAGTACTTC.